The 24 T cell receptor beta chains listed next were all sequenced from one sample in a study of blood T cell repertoires in COVID-19. The repertoire was sequenced with immunoSEQ multiplex PCR; TCRdb's copy has only in-frame clones and lacks some. The data show some 670,000 clones, 85% to 90% seen once. Sequencing was performed on peripheral blood. These receptors originate from a woman aged 18-35 years with acute or convalescent COVID-19.

In its sample, this clone was seen a few times. V usage is TRBV2 and J usage is TRBJ2-7, with D possibly matching TRBD1 (5 bases). Trimming left V 3 bases short and J 3 bases short, with 18 bases between. Germline CDR1 reads SNHLY; CDR2 reads FYNNEI. CDR3 length: 16 residues. The CDR3, as DNA: TGTGCCAGCAGTGAGGCAGGGCCGTTGGGTTTCTACGAGCAGTACTTC. Translating it yields CASSEAGPLGFYEQYF.

V usage is TRBV2 and J usage is TRBJ2-7, with 13 bases lining up with TRBD2. V lost 5 bases, J lost 5 bases, and 3 bases stayed unmatched. The CDR3 has 14 amino acids. CDR1 SNHLY and CDR2 FYNNEI come from the germline V gene. The CDR3 region has the DNA TGTGCCAGCAGTTGGACTAGCGGGGGAGACGAGCAGTACTTC. Amino acids: CASSWTSGGDEQYF.

The chain links TRBV6-5 to TRBJ1-5, with 7 bases identical to TRBD1. Germline trimming cut 5 bases from V and 1 base from J; bases unmatched to any gene: 2. The CDR3 is 14 residues long. Per the germline V gene, CDR1 is MNHEY and CDR2 is SVGAGI. CDR3 loop: CASSTQGSNQPQHF. In DNA form, the CDR3 reads TGTGCCAGCAGTACACAGGGGAGCAATCAGCCCCAGCATTTT.

The genes are TRBV14 and TRBJ1-6; TRBD1 matches at 7 bases. The germline CDR1 and CDR2 sequences are SGHDN and FVKESK. The CDR3 covers 19 residues. V was pared by 4 bases and J by 0 bases, with 12 bases of the junction left unmatched. The CDR3 loop is CASSPLGGQSSSYNSPLHF. In nucleotides, the CDR3 is TGTGCCAGCAGCCCTCTCGGGGGACAGTCAAGCTCCTATAATTCACCCCTCCACTTT.

The J gene is TRBJ1-1, the V gene TRBV19, with a tentative D call TRBD1 (6 bases). CDR3 size: 16 residues. Trimming pared 5 bases from V and 5 bases from J, leaving 21 bases between. Germline CDR1 LNHDA, CDR2 SQIVND (reference sequence). CDR3 amino acids: CASSSRFVSQGTEAFF. CDR3 DNA: TGTGCCAGTAGTTCCCGCTTTGTAAGCCAGGGGACTGAAGCTTTCTTT.

In this sample, this clone turned up once. The sample carries other DNA sequences with the same CDR3. V and J are TRBV12-3 or TRBV12-4 and TRBJ1-2, with TRBD1 matching over 8 bases. Trimming removed 1 base from V and 5 bases from J; junction bases left unmatched: 0. The CDR3 spans 13 residues. As DNA, the CDR3 is TGTGCCAGCAGTTTAGGGACAGGGTATGGCTACACCTTC. Amino acid sequence: CASSLGTGYGYTF.

The chain uses TRBV6-2 or TRBV6-3 and TRBJ1-1; 7 positions agree with TRBD1. The germline gives CDR1 MNHEY, CDR2 SVGEGT. The CDR3 runs to 16 residues. Trimming at V came to 2 bases and at J to 1 base, leaving 7 bases not matched to a gene. The CDR3 spells CASSYETGTANTEAFF. CDR3 DNA: TGTGCCAGCAGTTACGAAACCGGGACAGCGAACACTGAAGCTTTCTTT.

The rearrangement joins TRBV11-3 to TRBJ2-7; D perhaps matches TRBD2 (5 bases). From germline, CDR1 is SGHNT and CDR2 YENEEA. This CDR3 is built from 15 residues. The V gene lost 4 bases and the J gene lost 2 bases, with 15 bases spanning the gap. The CDR3 DNA is TGTGCCAGCAGCTACCGGGGAGACGGGACCTACGAGCAGTACTTC. It yields the protein CASSYRGDGTYEQYF. The full variable domain, completed using reference TRBV11-3 and TRBJ2-7, is EAGVVQSPRYKIIEKKQPVAFWCNPISGHNTLYWYLQNLGQGPELLIRYENEEAVDDSQLPKDRFSAERLKGVDSTLKIQPAELGDSAVYLCASSYRGDGTYEQYFGPGTRLTVT.

This chain connects TRBV6-5 to TRBJ1-5, with 7 nucleotides matching TRBD1. The junction had 11 bases not matched to a gene; V was cut back by 8 bases and J by 7 bases. CDR1 is MNHEY, CDR2 SVGAGI, per germline. The CDR3 consists of 14 residues. The CDR3 region is CASSYTGVRQPQHF. CDR3 sequence (DNA): TGTGCCAGCTCCTACACAGGGGTGAGACAGCCCCAGCATTTT.

The chain combines TRBV7-2 with TRBJ1-5, with D tentatively TRBD1 (6 bases). Trimming pared 5 bases from V and 7 bases from J, leaving 12 bases between. The germline gives CDR1 SGHTA, CDR2 FQGNSA. The CDR3 spans 13 residues. The CDR3 here is CASSLKGEQPQHF. CDR3 sequence (DNA): TGTGCCAGCAGCCTAAAGGGGGAACAGCCCCAGCATTTT. Full variable domain (missing parts from reference TRBV7-2 and TRBJ1-5): GAGVSQSPSNKVTEKGKDVELRCDPISGHTALYWYRQSLGQGLEFLIYFQGNSAPDKSGLPSDRFSAERTGGSVSTLTIQRTQQEDSAVYLCASSLKGEQPQHFGDGTRLSIL.

The V call is TRBV18, the J call TRBJ1-1; the match to TRBD1 covers 7 bases. This CDR3 spans 12 amino acids. Germline lookup yields CDR1 KGHSH and CDR2 LQKENI. V dropped 3 bases and J dropped 7; count of bases not matched to a gene: 2. The CDR3, as DNA: TGTGCCAGCTCACCGAGGGACAGTGAAGCTTTCTTT. Translation: CASSPRDSEAFF.

The chain links TRBV19 to TRBJ1-2; tentative D call: TRBD1 (5 bases). The CDR3 runs to 13 residues. The V end was cut by 3 bases, the J end by 5 bases, with 10 bases between. Looked up from germline, CDR1 is LNHDA and CDR2 is SQIVND (reference sequence). The CDR3 DNA reads as TGTGCCAGTAGTATTAAGGGGATGTATGGCTACACCTTC. Protein sequence: CASSIKGMYGYTF.

CDR3 coding DNA: TGTGCCAGCAGCTTGGATCAGGGCGTGGGGACAGAGAATTCACCCCTCCACTTT. Residues: CASSLDQGVGTENSPLHF. J is TRBJ1-6 and V is TRBV5-4; TRBD1 aligns across 7 bases. CDR1 is SGHNT and CDR2 is YYREEE in the germline V gene (reference sequence). J gave up 7 bases and V 0 bases, and 13 bases lay outside the gene matches. The length of the CDR3 is 18 residues.

As concerns this clone: Other DNA sequences within the sample encode an identical CDR3. V gene TRBV30 combines with J gene TRBJ1-1, with a possible D match to TRBD1 (5 bases). Looked up from germline, CDR1 is GTSNPN and CDR2 is SVGIG (reference sequence). V lost 5 bases and J lost 5, with 12 bases in between. The CDR3 runs to 12 residues. CDR3 in DNA: TGTGCCTGGGGTAGGGGAGGTACTGAAGCTTTCTTT. Translating gives CAWGRGGTEAFF.

This clone was observed a single time. This chain uses TRBV23-1 with TRBJ1-1; D might be TRBD1 (5 bases). TRBV23-1 is treated as an ORF (open reading frame) with a function not yet certain. CDR3 length: 14 amino acids. Trimming took off 6 bases at V and 11 bases at J, with 22 bases between the two ends. The CDR3, as DNA: TGCGCCAGCAGCCCCGACAGAGGTCCATTTGGGGCTTTCTTT. It encodes CASSPDRGPFGAFF.

V usage is TRBV6-5 and J usage is TRBJ1-2; 10 nucleotides agree with TRBD1. Germline values: CDR1 MNHEY, CDR2 SVGAGI. This CDR3 is built from 14 residues. V dropped 3 bases and J dropped 8; count of bases not matched to a gene: 6. CDR3: CASSYFLTGGGYTF. The CDR3 bases are TGTGCCAGCAGTTATTTCCTGACAGGGGGCGGCTACACCTTC.

The chain carries TRBV19 and TRBJ1-1, with a tentative D call TRBD1 (5 bases). The CDR3 consists of 16 residues. Germline V gene sequence: CDR1 LNHDA, CDR2 SQIVND (reference sequence). V lost 0 bases, J lost 2 bases, and 13 bases lay in between. The CDR3 nucleotides read TGTGCCAGTAGTATAGATTGGGCGACAGTAAACACTGAAGCTTTCTTT. Translating it yields CASSIDWATVNTEAFF.

The chain recombines TRBV28 with TRBJ1-1; TRBD1 is a possible D gene (5 bases). Trimming shortened V by 3 bases and J by 3 bases, and 14 bases separated the two germline ends. CDR1 is MDHEN, CDR2 SYDVKM, per germline. The CDR3 spans 15 residues. Here the CDR3 reads CASSFSWGADTEAFF. The CDR3 bases are TGTGCCAGCAGTTTCTCTTGGGGCGCGGACACTGAAGCTTTCTTT.

This clone has a single count. This chain connects TRBV30 to TRBJ2-7, with a tentative D call TRBD1 (6 bases). The CDR3 sequence is 11 residues long. The V gene lost 3 bases and the J gene lost 7 bases, with 10 bases spanning the gap. Germline lookup yields CDR1 GTSNPN and CDR2 SVGIG (reference sequence). The CDR3 protein is CAWRGGEEQYF. Written as DNA, the CDR3 is TGTGCCTGGAGAGGGGGAGAGGAGCAGTACTTC.

This sequence joins TRBV6-1 and TRBJ2-3; no clear D gene. Germline loops: CDR1 MNHNS, CDR2 SASEGT. The V and J ends lost 2 bases and 0 bases respectively, with 9 bases between them. The CDR3 spans 15 residues. The CDR3, as DNA: TGTGCCAGCAGTGAATCGGGTCTAAGCACAGATACGCAGTATTTT. Protein sequence: CASSESGLSTDTQYF.

This clone was seen once. This chain connects TRBV6-1 to TRBJ2-1; 7 bases map to TRBD2. The CDR3 is made up of 15 amino acids. After removal of 1 base from V and 2 bases from J, the junction contained 2 bases not matched to a gene. Germline V CDR1 and CDR2: MNHNS, SASEGT. DNA for the CDR3: TGTGCCAGCAGTGAAGGCGGGGGAACCTACAATGAGCAGTTCTTC. Translated: CASSEGGGTYNEQFF.

The V call is TRBV2, the J call TRBJ2-3; 8 bases align to TRBD1. Germline CDR1 and CDR2: SNHLY and FYNNEI. V was clipped by 6 bases and J by 1 base; unmatched bases: 6. CDR3 size: 15 residues. The CDR3 reads CASRMPGQGTDTQYF. In nucleotides, the CDR3 is TGTGCCAGCAGGATGCCGGGACAGGGCACAGATACGCAGTATTTT.

The rearrangement links TRBV2 to TRBJ2-1, with D possibly matching TRBD1 (5 bases). CDR1 is SNHLY, CDR2 FYNNEI, per germline. This CDR3 region has 15 residues. Here the CDR3 reads CATSRAFGSYNEQFF. The CDR3 DNA is TGTGCAACGTCCAGGGCTTTCGGCTCCTACAATGAGCAGTTCTTC. The whole variable domain, remainder taken from reference TRBV2 and TRBJ2-1, is EPEVTQTPSHQVTQMGQEVILRCVPISNHLYFYWYRQILGQKVEFLVSFYNNEISEKSEIFDDQFSVERPDGSNFTLKIRSTKLEDSAMYFCATSRAFGSYNEQFFGPGTRLTVL.

This clone has just one count. This chain links TRBV7-8 with TRBJ2-6, with 9 bases matching TRBD1. Unmatched junction bases numbered 8, after V lost 5 bases and J lost 0 bases. This CDR3 has 18 amino acids. The germline CDR1 and CDR2 sequences are SGHVS and FQNEAQ. The CDR3 sequence is CASSPRDRDLSGANVLTF. In DNA, the CDR3 is TGTGCCAGCAGCCCCCGGGACAGGGACCTCTCTGGGGCCAACGTCCTGACTTTC.